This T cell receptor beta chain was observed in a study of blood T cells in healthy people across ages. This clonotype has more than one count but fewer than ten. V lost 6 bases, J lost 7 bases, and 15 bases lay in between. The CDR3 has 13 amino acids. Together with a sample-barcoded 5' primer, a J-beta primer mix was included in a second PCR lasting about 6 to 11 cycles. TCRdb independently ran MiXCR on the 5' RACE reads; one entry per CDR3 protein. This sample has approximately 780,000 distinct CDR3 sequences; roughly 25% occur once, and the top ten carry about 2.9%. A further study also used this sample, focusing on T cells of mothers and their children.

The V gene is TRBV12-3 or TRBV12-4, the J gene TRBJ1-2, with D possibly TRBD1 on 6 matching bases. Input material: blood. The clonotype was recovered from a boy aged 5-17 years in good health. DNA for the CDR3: TGTGCCAGCAGCCTCGTCCGGGGGCTTGGCTACACCTTC. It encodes CASSLVRGLGYTF.